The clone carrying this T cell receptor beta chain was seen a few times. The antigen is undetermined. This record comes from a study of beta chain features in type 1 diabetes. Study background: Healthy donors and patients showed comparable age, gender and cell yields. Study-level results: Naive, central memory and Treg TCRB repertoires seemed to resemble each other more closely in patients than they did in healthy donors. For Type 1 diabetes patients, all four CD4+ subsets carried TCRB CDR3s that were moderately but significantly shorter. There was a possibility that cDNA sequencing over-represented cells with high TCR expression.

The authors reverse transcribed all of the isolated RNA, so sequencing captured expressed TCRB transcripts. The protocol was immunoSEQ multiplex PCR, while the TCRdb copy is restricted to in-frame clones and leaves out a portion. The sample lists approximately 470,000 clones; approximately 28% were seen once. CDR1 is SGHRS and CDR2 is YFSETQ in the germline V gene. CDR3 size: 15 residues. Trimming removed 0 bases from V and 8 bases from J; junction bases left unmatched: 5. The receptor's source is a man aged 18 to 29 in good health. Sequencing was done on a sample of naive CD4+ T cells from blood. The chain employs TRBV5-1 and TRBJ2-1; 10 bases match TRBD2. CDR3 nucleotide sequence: TGCGCCAGCAGCTTGGTACTAGCGGGATCGGATGAGCAGTTCTTC. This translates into CASSLVLAGSDEQFF.